What follows is one T cell receptor beta chain and its context. Its matching antigen is unknown. RNA was isolated and reverse transcribed to cDNA, the sequencing template. TCRdb keeps only in-frame clones here, not all; method: immunoSEQ multiplex PCR. The repertoire holds about 210,000 clones, with approximately 45% as singletons. The data are from a study of CD8+ T cells in alopecia areata. Background on the study: The share of scalp area affected provided the severity score for treated patients. General observations from the study: On tofacitinib, scalp clonality and expanded CD8+ clones among top 100 fell significantly. Resident alphabeta T cells of normal skin are also sequenced in scalp samples. Persistence during tofacitinib was seen for many expanded lesional clones in scalp and blood.

Treatment described: oral pan-JAK inhibitor, 5-10 mg twice daily. Germline V gene sequence: CDR1 SEHNR, CDR2 FQNEAQ (reference sequence). The CDR3 spans 17 residues. The V and J ends lost 5 bases and 7 bases respectively, with 24 bases between them. This TCR was recovered from a human donor with alopecia areata. The J gene is TRBJ2-4, the V gene TRBV7-9; maybe TRBD1 (6 bases). This specimen was CD4+ T cells sorted from blood, taken around week 37, from a patient treated with tofacitinib. The CDR3 here is CASSTRNRETVVNIQYF. The DNA for the CDR3 is TGTGCCAGCAGCACAAGAAACAGGGAAACAGTAGTGAACATTCAGTACTTC.